This T cell receptor (beta chain) was recorded in a study of T-cell reconstitution after alpha-beta-depleted transplantation in children. This clonotype was counted a few times. This sample's TCRbeta library carried unique molecular identifier barcodes. TCRdb itself ran the PCR reads through MiXCR, one entry per CDR3 protein. This sample yields about 590,000 distinct CDR3 sequences, of which around 13% are seen a single time; around 2.2% belongs to the top ten. The sample here was PBMCs, mostly from graft donor cells, taken 360 days after TCRalphabeta/CD19-depleted stem cell transplant. This sequence originates from a male patient younger than 18 who had a stem cell transplant for acute myeloid leukemia, so the T cells may come from the graft donor.

Here the CDR3 DNA reads TGTGCCAGCACTCGGCGGCTAGCGGGAAAACTGGGAGATACGCAGTATTTT. It codes for CASTRRLAGKLGDTQYF. The chain is built from TRBV6-1 and TRBJ2-3; 9 bases are shared with TRBD2. Germline CDR1 and CDR2: MNHNS and SASEGT. The V and J ends lost 7 bases and 5 bases, in that order; junction bases with no gene match: 16. The CDR3 runs to 17 residues.